This TCR beta chain was captured by sequencing in a study of chemoradiotherapy in HPV16-positive cancers. Study overall: Functional T-cell assays on a couple of HPV16-positive patients' cells defined candidate HPV-specific clones and common TCR motifs. Study-wide findings and caveats: HPV-specific T cells were functionally defined from only a couple of HPV16-positive patients.

Regarding this clone: The antigen remains unidentified.

This table comes from immunoSEQ multiplex PCR, and its TCRdb copy is limited to in-frame clones, with some not included. Of more than 30,000 clones in the sample, 89% were seen once. Deletions cut 4 bases from V and 5 bases from J, with 4 bases between. Germline V lookup: CDR1 SGDLS, CDR2 YYNGEE. The CDR3 is 11 amino acids. The V gene is TRBV9, the J gene TRBJ2-1, with D hard to call. The material sequenced was blood, taken from a patient who underwent chemoradiotherapy. The receptor was derived from a human donor with HPV-associated anogenital cancer. Here the CDR3 reads CASSLHNEQFF. The CDR3, as DNA: TGTGCCAGCAGCTTGCACAATGAGCAGTTCTTC. The whole variable domain, remainder taken from reference TRBV9 and TRBJ2-1, is DSGVTQTPKHLITATGQRVTLRCSPRSGDLSVYWYQQSLDQGLQFLIQYYNGEERAKGNILERFSAQQFPDLHSELNLSSLELGDSALYFCASSLHNEQFFGPGTRLTVL.